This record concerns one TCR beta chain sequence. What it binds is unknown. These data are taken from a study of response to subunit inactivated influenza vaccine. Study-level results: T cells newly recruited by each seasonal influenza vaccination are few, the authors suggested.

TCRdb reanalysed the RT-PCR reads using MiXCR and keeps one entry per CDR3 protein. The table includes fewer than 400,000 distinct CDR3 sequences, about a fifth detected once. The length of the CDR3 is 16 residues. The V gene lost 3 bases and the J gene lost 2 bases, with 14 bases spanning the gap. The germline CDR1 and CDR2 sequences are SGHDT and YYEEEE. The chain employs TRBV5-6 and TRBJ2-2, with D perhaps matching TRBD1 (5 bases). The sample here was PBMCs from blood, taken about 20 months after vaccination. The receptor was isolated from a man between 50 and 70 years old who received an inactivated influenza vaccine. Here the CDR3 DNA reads TGTGCCAGCAGCTGGCAGGGCGGTAGTAACACCGGGGAGCTGTTTTTT. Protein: CASSWQGGSNTGELFF.